The 6 T cell receptor beta chains reported below all come from one sample, sequenced in a study of cytomegalovirus exposure and HLA in healthy donors. Method: immunoSEQ multiplex PCR; TCRdb's copy keeps in-frame clones and lacks some. Of over 120,000 clones listed, more than 80% are singletons. Sequenced input: PBMCs. The receptor set was obtained from a woman in her twenties or thirties in good health and CMV-seropositive.

CDR3 sequence (DNA): TGTGCCAGCAGCCATCCGGGACACCCCTCTGGAAACACCATATATTTT. Protein: CASSHPGHPSGNTIYF. The J gene is TRBJ1-3, the V gene TRBV14; maybe TRBD1 (6 bases). The length of the CDR3 is 16 residues. V was cut by 3 bases and J by 0 bases, with 12 bases left in between. CDR1 is SGHDN and CDR2 is FVKESK in the germline V gene.

The chain is built from TRBV27 and TRBJ2-7; TRBD2 matches 9 bases. The germline gives CDR1 MNHEY, CDR2 SMNVEV (reference sequence). The CDR3 consists of 15 residues. Trimming took 8 bases from V and 0 from J; bases not matched to a gene: 8. In nucleotides, the CDR3 is TGTGCCAGCCGTACCGGGACTAGCTACTCCTACGAGCAGTACTTC. Amino acids: CASRTGTSYSYEQYF.

The genes are TRBV5-1 and TRBJ2-1; TRBD1 matches 10 bases. Germline lookup yields CDR1 SGHRS and CDR2 YFSETQ. The CDR3 is 17 residues long. V dropped 4 bases and J dropped 2; count of bases not matched to a gene: 9. The CDR3 reads CASSIRDRGLAYNEQFF. CDR3 in DNA: TGCGCCAGCAGCATCCGGGACAGGGGTCTCGCCTACAATGAGCAGTTCTTC.

This clone has just a few counts. This chain links TRBV7-2 with TRBJ1-6; D not certain. This CDR3 is built from 13 residues. Germline-derived CDR1 and CDR2 are SGHTA and FQGNSA. The V end lost 3 bases, the J end lost 7 bases, and 7 bases lay between the germline ends. CDR3 nucleotide sequence: TGTGCCAGCAGCTTTGGCAGAAATTCACCCCTCCACTTT. It yields the protein CASSFGRNSPLHF.

V usage is TRBV7-8 and J usage is TRBJ2-5, with TRBD2 identical over 8 bases. Germline CDR1 SGHVS, CDR2 FQNEAQ. Trimming took 5 bases from V and 3 from J; bases not matched to a gene: 8. CDR3 length: 15 residues. The CDR3 protein is CASSQGWRGEETQYF. The CDR3 nucleotides are TGTGCCAGCAGCCAAGGGTGGCGGGGGGAAGAGACCCAGTACTTC. Complete variable domain (other parts from reference TRBV7-8 and TRBJ2-5): GAGVSQSPRYKVAKRGQDVALRCDPISGHVSLFWYQQALGQGPEFLTYFQNEAQLDKSGLPSDRFFAERPEGSVSTLKIQRTQQEDSAVYLCASSQGWRGEETQYFGPGTRLLVL.

The genes are TRBV18 and TRBJ2-7, with a weak D call TRBD2 (5 bases). The CDR3 has 16 residues. Between the trimmed V and J ends, which lost 2 bases and 5 bases, there was a span of 19 bases. Germline loops: CDR1 KGHSH, CDR2 LQKENI. The CDR3 DNA reads TGTGCCAGCTCACCATCGCGGGTAAGACATTCCCACGAGCAGTACTTC. Amino acids: CASSPSRVRHSHEQYF.